This T cell receptor beta chain was profiled in a study of blood T cell repertoires in COVID-19 (dated by TCRdb to 2020 to 2022). Broadly, across the study: The collaborator samples originated in the United States, Italy and Spain and spanned the acute and convalescent phases of COVID-19. The dataset comprised deeply sampled blood TCRbeta repertoires from subjects exposed to, actively infected with, or recovered from COVID-19. A freely available public database, intended as a resource for researchers studying the immune response to SARS-CoV-2, is where the repertoires were released. Where HLA class I and class II types were available, the types were taken from metadata supplied by the sample provider, not from assay-based typing. The sample metadata nearly always contained a de-identified subject ID, COVID-19 status, age in years and sex. Samples came from the ongoing ImmuneRACE study (first 160 participants) plus 1,254 subjects from 6 global collaborators. The prospective study material was composed of cDNA or gDNA derived from T cells, B-cell-depleted T cells, or PBMCs. Study-wide conclusions, independent of this receptor: How much clinical and demographic metadata was included differed by source and by participant, and the metadata was provided uncurated.

Whole blood was collected in K2EDTA tubes by collaborating institutions according to the institutions' own protocols. For TCRbeta analysis, collaborators shipped samples as frozen whole blood, isolated PBMCs, or DNA extracted from either of those sample types. Of note for this clone: The antigen this receptor binds is unknown. One base away there is no much larger clone; base qualities are not given.

The immunoSEQ Assay, a bias-controlled multiplex PCR, was used to amplify TCRbeta CDR3 regions from genomic DNA. The original pipeline was this. Nucleated cell counts per sample were estimated from amplification of reference gene primers within the assay. Sequence reads were collapsed and filtered to measure the absolute abundance of every unique TCRbeta CDR3 rearrangement. For each sample, productive Simpson clonality was calculated by taking the square root of Simpson's diversity index across productive rearrangements. TCRdb limited this immuneACCESS table to in-frame rearrangements with V and J called. A share of clones is missing; checked studies link under half to unresolved V genes, and the rest is unexplained. V, J and clone size are those of that table, while D and trimming were read from the DNA. Recorded for this sample are 65,000 or so clones; 65% to 85% of them occurred a single time. The ten largest clones represent about 25% of the sample.

Ends trimmed: V by 2 bases, J by 3 bases; bases unmatched to a gene: 3. The germline V gene encodes CDR1 SGHKS and CDR2 YYEKEE (reference sequence). The CDR3 measures 15 amino acids from cysteine to phenylalanine. The retained sequence is limited to the CDR3, 45 bases, with the frame set at the first base. The TCR sequence derives from a human donor in a cohort sampled during active COVID-19. The sequenced sample consisted of peripheral blood. This sequence uses TRBV5-5 and TRBJ1-4; TRBD1 fits 8 bases in the junction. This receptor carries the CDR3 CASSFHRGANEKLFF. The DNA sequence reads TGTGCCAGCAGCTTTCACAGGGGGGCTAATGAAAAACTGTTTTTT.